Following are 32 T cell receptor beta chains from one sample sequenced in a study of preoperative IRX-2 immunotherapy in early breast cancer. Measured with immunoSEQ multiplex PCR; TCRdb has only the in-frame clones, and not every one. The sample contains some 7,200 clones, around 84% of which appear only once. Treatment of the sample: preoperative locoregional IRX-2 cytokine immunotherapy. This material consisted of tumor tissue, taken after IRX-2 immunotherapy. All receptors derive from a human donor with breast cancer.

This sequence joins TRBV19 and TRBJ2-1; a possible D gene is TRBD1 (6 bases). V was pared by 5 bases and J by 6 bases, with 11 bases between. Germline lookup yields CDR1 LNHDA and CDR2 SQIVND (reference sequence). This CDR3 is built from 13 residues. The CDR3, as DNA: TGTGCCAGTAGTCCGCGGACAGTCAATGAGCAGTTCTTC. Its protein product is CASSPRTVNEQFF.

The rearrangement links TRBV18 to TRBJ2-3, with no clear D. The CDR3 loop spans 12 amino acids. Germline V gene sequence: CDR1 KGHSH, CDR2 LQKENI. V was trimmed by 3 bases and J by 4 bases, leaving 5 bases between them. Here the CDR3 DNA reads TGTGCCAGCTCACCTTCAGCAGATACGCAGTATTTT. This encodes CASSPSADTQYF.

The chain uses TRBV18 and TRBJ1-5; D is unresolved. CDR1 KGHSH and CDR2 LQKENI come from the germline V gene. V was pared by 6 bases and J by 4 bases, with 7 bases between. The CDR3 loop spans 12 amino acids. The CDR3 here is CASSPSNQPQHF. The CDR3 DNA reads TGTGCCAGCTCGCCATCAAATCAGCCCCAGCATTTT.

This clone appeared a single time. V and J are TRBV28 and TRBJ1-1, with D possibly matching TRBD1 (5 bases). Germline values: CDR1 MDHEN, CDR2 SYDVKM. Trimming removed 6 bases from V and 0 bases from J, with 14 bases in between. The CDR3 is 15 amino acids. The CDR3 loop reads CASRISGAMNTEAFF. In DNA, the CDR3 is TGTGCCAGCAGGATATCCGGGGCAATGAACACTGAAGCTTTCTTT.

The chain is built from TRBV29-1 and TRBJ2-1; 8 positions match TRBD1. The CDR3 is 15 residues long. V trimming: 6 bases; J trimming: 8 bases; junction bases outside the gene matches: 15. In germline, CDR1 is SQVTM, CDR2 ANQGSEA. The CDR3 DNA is TGCAGCGTGGCCACACCCGGGACAGGACGGGATGAGCAGTTCTTC. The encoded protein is CSVATPGTGRDEQFF.

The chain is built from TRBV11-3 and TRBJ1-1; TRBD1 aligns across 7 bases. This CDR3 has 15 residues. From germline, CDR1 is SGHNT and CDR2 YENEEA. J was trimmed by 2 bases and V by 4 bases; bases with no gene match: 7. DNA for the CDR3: TGTGCCAGCAGCTCCTGGGACAGAGCTAACACTGAAGCTTTCTTT. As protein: CASSSWDRANTEAFF.

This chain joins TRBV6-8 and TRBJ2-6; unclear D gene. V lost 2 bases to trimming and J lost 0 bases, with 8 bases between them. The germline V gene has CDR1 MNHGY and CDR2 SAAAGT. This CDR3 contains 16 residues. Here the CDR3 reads CASSYTQDSGANVLTF. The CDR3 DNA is TGTGCCAGCAGTTACACGCAGGACTCTGGGGCCAACGTCCTGACTTTC.

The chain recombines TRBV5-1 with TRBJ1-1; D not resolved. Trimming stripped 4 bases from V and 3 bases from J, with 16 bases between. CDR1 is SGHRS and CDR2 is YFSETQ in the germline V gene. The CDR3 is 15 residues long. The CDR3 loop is CASSGGAGLHTEAFF. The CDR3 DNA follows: TGCGCCAGCAGCGGAGGAGCCGGCTTGCACACTGAAGCTTTCTTT.

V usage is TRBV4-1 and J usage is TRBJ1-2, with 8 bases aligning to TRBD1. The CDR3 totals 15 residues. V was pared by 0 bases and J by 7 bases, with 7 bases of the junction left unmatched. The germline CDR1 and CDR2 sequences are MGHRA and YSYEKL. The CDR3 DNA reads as TGCGCCAGCAGCCAAGAACTGGGCAGGGGGCTTGGCTACACCTTC. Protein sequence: CASSQELGRGLGYTF.

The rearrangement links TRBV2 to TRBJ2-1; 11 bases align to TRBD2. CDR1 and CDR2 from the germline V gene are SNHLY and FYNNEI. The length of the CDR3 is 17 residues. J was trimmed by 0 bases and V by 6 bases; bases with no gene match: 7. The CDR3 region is CASRVVGLADSYNEQFF. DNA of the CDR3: TGTGCCAGCAGAGTTGTGGGACTAGCGGACTCCTACAATGAGCAGTTCTTC. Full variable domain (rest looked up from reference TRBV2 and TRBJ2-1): EPEVTQTPSHQVTQMGQEVILRCVPISNHLYFYWYRQILGQKVEFLVSFYNNEISEKSEIFDDQFSVERPDGSNFTLKIRSTKLEDSAMYFCASRVVGLADSYNEQFFGPGTRLTVL.

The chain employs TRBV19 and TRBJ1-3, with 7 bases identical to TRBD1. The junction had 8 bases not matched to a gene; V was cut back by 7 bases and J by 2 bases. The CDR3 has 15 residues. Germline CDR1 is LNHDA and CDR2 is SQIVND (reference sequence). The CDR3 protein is CASTRQGEPGNTIYF. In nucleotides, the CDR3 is TGTGCCAGTACCAGACAGGGTGAGCCTGGAAACACCATATATTTT.

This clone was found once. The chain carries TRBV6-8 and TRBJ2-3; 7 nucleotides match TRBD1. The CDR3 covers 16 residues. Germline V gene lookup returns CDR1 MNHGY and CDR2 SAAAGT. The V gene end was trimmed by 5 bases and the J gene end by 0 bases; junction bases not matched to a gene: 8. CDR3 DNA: TGTGCCAGCAGTGACAGAGGGGGCACTAGCACAGATACGCAGTATTTT. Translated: CASSDRGGTSTDTQYF.

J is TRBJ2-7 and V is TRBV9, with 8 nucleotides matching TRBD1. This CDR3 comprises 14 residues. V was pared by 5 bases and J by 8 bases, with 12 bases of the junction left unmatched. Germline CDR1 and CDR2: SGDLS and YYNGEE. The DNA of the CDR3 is TGTGCCAGCAGGGAAGACAGGGGTGGATATAAGCAGTACTTC. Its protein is CASREDRGGYKQYF.

CDR3 region: CASSAIGAPASAEAFF. The CDR3 DNA reads TGTGCCAGCAGTGCTATAGGGGCCCCGGCGAGCGCTGAAGCTTTCTTT. The chain recombines TRBV6-7 with TRBJ1-1; tentative D call: TRBD1 (5 bases). TRBV6-7 is classed as an ORF, of uncertain function. V was pared by 5 bases and J by 6 bases, with 22 bases between. The CDR3 totals 16 residues.

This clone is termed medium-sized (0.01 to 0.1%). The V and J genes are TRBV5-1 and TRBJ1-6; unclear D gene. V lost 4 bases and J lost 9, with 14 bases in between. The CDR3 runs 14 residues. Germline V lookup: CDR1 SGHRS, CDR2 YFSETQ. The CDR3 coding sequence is TGCGCCAGCAGCCCGGAGGGCATGAGTTCACCCCTCCACTTT. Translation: CASSPEGMSSPLHF.

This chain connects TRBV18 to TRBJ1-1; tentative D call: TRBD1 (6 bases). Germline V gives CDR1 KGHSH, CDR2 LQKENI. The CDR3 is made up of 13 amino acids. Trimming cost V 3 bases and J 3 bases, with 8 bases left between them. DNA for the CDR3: TGTGCCAGCTCACCTTCAGGGGACACTGAAGCTTTCTTT. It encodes CASSPSGDTEAFF.

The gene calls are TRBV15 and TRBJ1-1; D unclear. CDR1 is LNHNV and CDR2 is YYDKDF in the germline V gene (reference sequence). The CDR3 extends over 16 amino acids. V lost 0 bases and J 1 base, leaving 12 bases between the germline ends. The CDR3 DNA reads TGTGCCACCAGCAGAGATGTGGGTAGGGAGAACACTGAAGCTTTCTTT. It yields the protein CATSRDVGRENTEAFF.

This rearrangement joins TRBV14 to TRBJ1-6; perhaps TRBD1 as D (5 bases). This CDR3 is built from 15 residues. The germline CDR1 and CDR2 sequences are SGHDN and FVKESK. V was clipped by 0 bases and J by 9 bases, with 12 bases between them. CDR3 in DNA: TGTGCCAGCAGCCAAGATCGTATCAGGGTTTCACCCCTCCACTTT. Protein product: CASSQDRIRVSPLHF.

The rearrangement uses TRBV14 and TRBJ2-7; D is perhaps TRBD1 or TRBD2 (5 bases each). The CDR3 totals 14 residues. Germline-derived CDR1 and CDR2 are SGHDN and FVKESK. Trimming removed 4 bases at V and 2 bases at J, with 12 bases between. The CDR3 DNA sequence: TGTGCCAGCAGCCGGGGGTTAGGGCCCTACGAGCAGTACTTC. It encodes CASSRGLGPYEQYF.

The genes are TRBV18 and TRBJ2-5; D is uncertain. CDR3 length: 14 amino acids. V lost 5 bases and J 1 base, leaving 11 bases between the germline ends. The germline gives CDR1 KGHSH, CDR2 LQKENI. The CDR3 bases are TGTGCCAGCTCAGCTCGACGGAGCCAAGAGACCCAGTACTTC. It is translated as CASSARRSQETQYF. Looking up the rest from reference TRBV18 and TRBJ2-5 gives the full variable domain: NAGVMQNPRHLVRRRGQEARLRCSPMKGHSHVYWYRQLPEEGLKFMVYLQKENIIDESGMPKERFSAEFPKEGPSILRIQQVVRGDSAAYFCASSARRSQETQYFGPGTRLLVL.

The CDR3 loop is CASSPGDTYEQYF. CDR3 DNA: TGTGCCAGCTCACCGGGGGATACTTACGAGCAGTACTTC. The chain is built from TRBV18 and TRBJ2-7; D tentatively fits TRBD1 or TRBD2 (5 bases each). The germline V gene encodes CDR1 KGHSH and CDR2 LQKENI. V dropped 3 bases and J dropped 4 bases, with 10 bases sitting between them. The CDR3 length is 13 residues. The entire variable domain, with the rest obtained from reference TRBV18 and TRBJ2-7, is as follows: NAGVMQNPRHLVRRRGQEARLRCSPMKGHSHVYWYRQLPEEGLKFMVYLQKENIIDESGMPKERFSAEFPKEGPSILRIQQVVRGDSAAYFCASSPGDTYEQYFGPGTRLTVT.

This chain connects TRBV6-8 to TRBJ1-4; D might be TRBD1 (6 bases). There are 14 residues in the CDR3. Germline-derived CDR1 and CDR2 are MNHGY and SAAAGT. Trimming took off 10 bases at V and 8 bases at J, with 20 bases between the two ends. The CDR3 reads CATSLTGIGEKLFF. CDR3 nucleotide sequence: TGTGCCACATCCCTCACAGGGATAGGCGAAAAACTGTTTTTT.

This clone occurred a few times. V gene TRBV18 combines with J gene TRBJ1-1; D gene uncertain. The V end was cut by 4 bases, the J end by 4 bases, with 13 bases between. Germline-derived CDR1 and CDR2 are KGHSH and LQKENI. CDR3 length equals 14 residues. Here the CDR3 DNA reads TGTGCCAGCTCACGGGAACAGTTGGGCACTGAAGCTTTCTTT. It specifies CASSREQLGTEAFF.

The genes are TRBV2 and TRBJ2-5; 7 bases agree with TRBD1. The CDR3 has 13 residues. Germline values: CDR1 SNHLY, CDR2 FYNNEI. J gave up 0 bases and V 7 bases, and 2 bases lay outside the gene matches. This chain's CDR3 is CASTDRDQETQYF. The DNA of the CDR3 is TGTGCCAGCACCGACAGGGACCAAGAGACCCAGTACTTC.

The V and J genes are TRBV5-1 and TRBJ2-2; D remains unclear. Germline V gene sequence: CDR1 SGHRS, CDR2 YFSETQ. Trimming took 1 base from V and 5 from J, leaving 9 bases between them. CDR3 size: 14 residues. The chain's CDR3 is CASSLMGGTGELFF. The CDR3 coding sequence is TGCGCCAGCAGCTTGATGGGCGGTACCGGGGAGCTGTTTTTT.

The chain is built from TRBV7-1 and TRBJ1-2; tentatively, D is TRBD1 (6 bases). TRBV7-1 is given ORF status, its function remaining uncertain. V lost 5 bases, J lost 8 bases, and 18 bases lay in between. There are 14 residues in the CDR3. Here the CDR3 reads CASSQQQGTRGYTF. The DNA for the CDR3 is TGTGCCAGCAGCCAACAACAGGGCACGAGGGGCTACACCTTC.

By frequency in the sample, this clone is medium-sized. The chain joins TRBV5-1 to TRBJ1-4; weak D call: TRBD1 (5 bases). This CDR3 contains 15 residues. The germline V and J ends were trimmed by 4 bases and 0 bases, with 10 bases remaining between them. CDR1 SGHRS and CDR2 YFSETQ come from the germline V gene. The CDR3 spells CASSAAGTTNEKLFF. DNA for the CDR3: TGCGCCAGCAGCGCAGCAGGGACAACTAATGAAAAACTGTTTTTT.

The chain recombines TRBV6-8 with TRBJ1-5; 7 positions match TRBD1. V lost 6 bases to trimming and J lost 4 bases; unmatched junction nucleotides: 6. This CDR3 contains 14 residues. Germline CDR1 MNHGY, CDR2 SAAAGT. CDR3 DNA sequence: TGTGCCAGCAGCCTGGGGACAGAGAATCAGCCCCAGCATTTT. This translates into CASSLGTENQPQHF.

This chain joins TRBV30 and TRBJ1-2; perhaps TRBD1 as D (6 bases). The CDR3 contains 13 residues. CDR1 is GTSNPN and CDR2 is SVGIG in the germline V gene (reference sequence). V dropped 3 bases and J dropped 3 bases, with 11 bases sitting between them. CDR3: CAWSEGGDYGYTF. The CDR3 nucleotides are TGTGCCTGGAGCGAAGGGGGTGACTATGGCTACACCTTC.

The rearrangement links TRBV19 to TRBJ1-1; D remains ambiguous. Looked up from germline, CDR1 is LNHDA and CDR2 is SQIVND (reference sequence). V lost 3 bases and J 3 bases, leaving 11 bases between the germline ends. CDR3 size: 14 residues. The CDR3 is CASSIGLQDTEAFF. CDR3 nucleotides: TGTGCCAGTAGTATCGGACTGCAGGACACTGAAGCTTTCTTT.

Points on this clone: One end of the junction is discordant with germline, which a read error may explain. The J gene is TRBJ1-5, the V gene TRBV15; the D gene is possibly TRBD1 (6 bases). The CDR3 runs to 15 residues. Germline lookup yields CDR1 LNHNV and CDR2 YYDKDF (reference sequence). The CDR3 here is CATSRDRGSNQLQHF. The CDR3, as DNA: TGTGCCACCAGCAGAGATAGGGGGAGCAATCAGCTCCAGCATTTT.

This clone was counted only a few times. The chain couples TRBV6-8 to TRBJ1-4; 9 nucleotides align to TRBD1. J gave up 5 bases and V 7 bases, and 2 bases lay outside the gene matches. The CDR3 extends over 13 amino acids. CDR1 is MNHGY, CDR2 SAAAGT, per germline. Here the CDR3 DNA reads TGTGCCAGCAAAGGGACAGGGAATGAAAAACTGTTTTTT. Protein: CASKGTGNEKLFF.